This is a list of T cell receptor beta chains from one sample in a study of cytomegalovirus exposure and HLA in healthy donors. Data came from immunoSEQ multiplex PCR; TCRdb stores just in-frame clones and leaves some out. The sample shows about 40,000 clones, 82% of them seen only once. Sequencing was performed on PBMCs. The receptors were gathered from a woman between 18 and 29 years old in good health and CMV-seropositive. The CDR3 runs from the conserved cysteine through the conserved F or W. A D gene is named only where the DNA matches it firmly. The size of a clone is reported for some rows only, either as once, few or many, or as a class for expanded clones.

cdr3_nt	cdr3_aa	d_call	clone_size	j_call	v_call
TGTGCCAGCAGCAGGACAGAAGGACGTGAAAAACTGTTTTTT	CASSRTEGREKLFF	-	-	TRBJ1-4	TRBV7-8
TGTGCCAGCAGCCCCGGACAGGGGTGGTCCTACGAGCAGTACTTC	CASSPGQGWSYEQYF	TRBD1	-	TRBJ2-7	TRBV5-6
TGTGCCAGCAGTCCCGGGACAGGGGGCTTCGGCAATCAGCCCCAGCATTTT	CASSPGTGGFGNQPQHF	TRBD1	-	TRBJ1-5	TRBV28
TGTGCCTGGAGTGTAATGTCAGGGGTGTTGGACACTGAAGCTTTCTTT	CAWSVMSGVLDTEAFF	-	-	TRBJ1-1	TRBV30
TGTGCCAGTAGTATTCTAGCGGGAGGGCCCGGGGAGCTGTTTTTT	CASSILAGGPGELFF	TRBD2	-	TRBJ2-2	TRBV19
TGTGCCAGCAGTGATCAGGCCACGAGCTCCTACAATGAGCAGTTCTTC	CASSDQATSSYNEQFF	-	-	TRBJ2-1	TRBV6-4
TGTGCCAGCAGTCCCCGGACAGGGGAGGTGGACTATGGCTACACCTTC	CASSPRTGEVDYGYTF	TRBD1	-	TRBJ1-2	TRBV4-2
TGTGCCAGCTCCCCCTCCCCGGGGAGGGCAACAGATACGCAGTATTTT	CASSPSPGRATDTQYF	TRBD2	-	TRBJ2-3	TRBV18
TGTGCCAGCAGCAACCGGGACAGGGTGGTCATCACCGGGGAGCTGTTTTTT	CASSNRDRVVITGELFF	TRBD1	-	TRBJ2-2	TRBV7-6
TGTGCCAGCAGCACTGGGATAACAGGGTATGAGCAGTTCTTC	CASSTGITGYEQFF	-	few	TRBJ2-1	TRBV21-1